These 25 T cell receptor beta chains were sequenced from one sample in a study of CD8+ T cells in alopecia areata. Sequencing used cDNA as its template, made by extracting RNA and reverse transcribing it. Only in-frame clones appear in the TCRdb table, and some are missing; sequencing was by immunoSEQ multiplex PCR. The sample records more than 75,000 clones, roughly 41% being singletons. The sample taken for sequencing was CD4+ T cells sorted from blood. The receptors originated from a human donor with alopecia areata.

The CDR3 spells CASSVGTGKGYTF. The CDR3 region has the DNA TGCGCCAGCAGCGTCGGGACAGGGAAAGGCTACACCTTC. The chain carries TRBV5-1 and TRBJ1-2; TRBD1 agrees at 9 bases. Germline loops: CDR1 SGHRS, CDR2 YFSETQ. V shed 4 bases and J 8 bases; nucleotides not matched to a gene: 6. The length of the CDR3 is 13 residues.

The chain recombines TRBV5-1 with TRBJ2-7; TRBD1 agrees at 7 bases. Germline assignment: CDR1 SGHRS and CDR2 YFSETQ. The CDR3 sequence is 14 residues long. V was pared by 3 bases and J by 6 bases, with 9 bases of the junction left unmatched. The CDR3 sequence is CASSSYRGRGEQYF. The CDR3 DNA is TGCGCCAGCAGCTCGTACAGGGGAAGGGGCGAGCAGTACTTC.

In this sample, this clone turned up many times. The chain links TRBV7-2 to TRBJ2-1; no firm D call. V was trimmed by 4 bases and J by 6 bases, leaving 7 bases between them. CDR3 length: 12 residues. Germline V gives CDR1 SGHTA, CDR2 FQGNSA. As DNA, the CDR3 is TGTGCCAGCAGCTCCCGGGTCAATGAGCAGTTCTTC. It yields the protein CASSSRVNEQFF. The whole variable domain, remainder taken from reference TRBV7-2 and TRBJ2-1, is GAGVSQSPSNKVTEKGKDVELRCDPISGHTALYWYRQSLGQGLEFLIYFQGNSAPDKSGLPSDRFSAERTGGSVSTLTIQRTQQEDSAVYLCASSSRVNEQFFGPGTRLTVL.

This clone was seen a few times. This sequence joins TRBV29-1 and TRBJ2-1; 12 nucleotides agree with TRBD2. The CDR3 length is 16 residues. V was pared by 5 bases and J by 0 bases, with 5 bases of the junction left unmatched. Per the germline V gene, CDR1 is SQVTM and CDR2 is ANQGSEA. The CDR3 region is CSVLTSGGSSYNEQFF. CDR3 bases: TGCAGCGTTTTGACTAGCGGGGGAAGCTCCTACAATGAGCAGTTCTTC.

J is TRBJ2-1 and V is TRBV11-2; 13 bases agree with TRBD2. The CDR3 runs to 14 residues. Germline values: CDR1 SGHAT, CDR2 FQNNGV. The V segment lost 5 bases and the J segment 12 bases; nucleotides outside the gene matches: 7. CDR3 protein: CASSRTSGSSGQFF. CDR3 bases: TGTGCCAGCAGCCGGACTAGCGGGAGCTCCGGGCAGTTCTTC.

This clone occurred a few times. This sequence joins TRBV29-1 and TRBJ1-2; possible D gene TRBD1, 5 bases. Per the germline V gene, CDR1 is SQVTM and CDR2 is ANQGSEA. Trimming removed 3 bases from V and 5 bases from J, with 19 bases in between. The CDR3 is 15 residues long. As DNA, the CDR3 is TGCAGCGTTGAGGGGGTCTCACCTGGGGCATATGGCTACACCTTC. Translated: CSVEGVSPGAYGYTF.

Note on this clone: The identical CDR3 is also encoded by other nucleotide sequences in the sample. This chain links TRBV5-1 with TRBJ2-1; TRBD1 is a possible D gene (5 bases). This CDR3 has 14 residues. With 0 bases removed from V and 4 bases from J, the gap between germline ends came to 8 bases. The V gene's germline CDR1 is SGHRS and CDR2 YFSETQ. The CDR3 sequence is CASSLGGSYNEQFF. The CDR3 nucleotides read TGCGCCAGCAGCTTGGGGGGCTCTTACAATGAGCAGTTCTTC.

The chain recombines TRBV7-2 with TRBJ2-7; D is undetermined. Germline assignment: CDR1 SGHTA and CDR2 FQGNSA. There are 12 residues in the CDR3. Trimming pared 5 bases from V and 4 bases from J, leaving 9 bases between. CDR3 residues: CASSLWAYEQYF. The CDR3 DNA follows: TGTGCCAGCAGCCTTTGGGCGTACGAGCAGTACTTC.

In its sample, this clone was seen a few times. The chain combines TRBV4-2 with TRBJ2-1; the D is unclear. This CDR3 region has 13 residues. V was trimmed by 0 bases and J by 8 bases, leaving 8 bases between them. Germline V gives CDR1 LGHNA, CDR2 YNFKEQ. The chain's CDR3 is CASSQESGDEQFF. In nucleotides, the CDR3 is TGTGCCAGCAGCCAAGAGTCGGGTGATGAGCAGTTCTTC.

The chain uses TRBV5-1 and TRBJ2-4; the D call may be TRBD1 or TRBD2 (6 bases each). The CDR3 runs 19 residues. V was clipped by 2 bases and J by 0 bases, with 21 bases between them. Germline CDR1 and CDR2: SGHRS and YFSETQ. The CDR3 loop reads CASSLYGLEGQLAKNIQYF. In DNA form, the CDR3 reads TGCGCCAGCAGCTTATACGGCTTGGAGGGACAACTAGCCAAAAACATTCAGTACTTC.

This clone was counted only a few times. CDR3 in DNA: TGTGCTAGTGGTTACCGGGACAGGGGCGCCAGGGTACTGTTTTTT. As protein: CASGYRDRGARVLFF. V usage is TRBV12-5 and J usage is TRBJ1-4; 10 bases line up with TRBD1. Germline assignment: CDR1 LGHNT and CDR2 FRNRAP. The trim removed 4 bases at V and 13 bases at J, leaving 12 bases unmatched. The CDR3 length is 15 residues. Filled out from reference TRBV12-5 and TRBJ1-4, the complete variable domain reads DARVTQTPRHKVTEMGQEVTMRCQPILGHNTVFWYRQTMMQGLELLAYFRNRAPLDDSGMPKDRFSAEMPDATLATLKIQPSEPRDSAVYFCASGYRDRGARVLFFGSGTQLSVL.

In DNA, the CDR3 is TGTGCCAGCACGGATGGGAAACCCTACGAGCAGTACTTC. Protein: CASTDGKPYEQYF. The V gene is TRBV2, the J gene TRBJ2-7; D ambiguous. CDR1 and CDR2 (germline): SNHLY, FYNNEI. This CDR3 spans 13 amino acids. Between the trimmed V and J ends, which lost 7 bases and 2 bases, there was a span of 12 bases.

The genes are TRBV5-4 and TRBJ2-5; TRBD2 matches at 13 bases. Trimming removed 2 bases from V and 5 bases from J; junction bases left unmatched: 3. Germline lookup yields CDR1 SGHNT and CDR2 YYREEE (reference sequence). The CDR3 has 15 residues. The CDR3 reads CASSFRTSGGETQYF. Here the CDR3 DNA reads TGTGCCAGCAGCTTCAGGACTAGCGGGGGTGAGACCCAGTACTTC.

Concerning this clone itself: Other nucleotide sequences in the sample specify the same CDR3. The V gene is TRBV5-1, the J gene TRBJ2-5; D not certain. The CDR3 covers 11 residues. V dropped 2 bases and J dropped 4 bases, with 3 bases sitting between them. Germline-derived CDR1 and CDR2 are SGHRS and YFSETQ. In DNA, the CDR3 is TGCGCCAGCAGCTTTGGAGAGACCCAGTACTTC. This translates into CASSFGETQYF.

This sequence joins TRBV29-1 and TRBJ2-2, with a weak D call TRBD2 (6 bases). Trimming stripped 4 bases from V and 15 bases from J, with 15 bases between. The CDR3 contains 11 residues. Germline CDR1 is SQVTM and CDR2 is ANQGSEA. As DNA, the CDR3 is TGCAGCGTTGTGGCGGGGCCCCTTATGTTTTTT. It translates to CSVVAGPLMFF.

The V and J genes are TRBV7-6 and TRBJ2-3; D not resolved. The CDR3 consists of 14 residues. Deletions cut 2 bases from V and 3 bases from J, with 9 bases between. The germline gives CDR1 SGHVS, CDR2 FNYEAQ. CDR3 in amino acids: CASSLKGLTDTQYF. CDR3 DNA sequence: TGTGCCAGCAGCTTAAAGGGCCTGACAGATACGCAGTATTTT.

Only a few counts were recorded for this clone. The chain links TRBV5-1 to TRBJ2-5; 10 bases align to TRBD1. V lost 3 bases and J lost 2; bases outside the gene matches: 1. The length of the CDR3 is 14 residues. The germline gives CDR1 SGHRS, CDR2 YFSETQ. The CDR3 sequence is CASSWTGGQETQYF. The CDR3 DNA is TGCGCCAGCAGCTGGACAGGGGGTCAAGAGACCCAGTACTTC.

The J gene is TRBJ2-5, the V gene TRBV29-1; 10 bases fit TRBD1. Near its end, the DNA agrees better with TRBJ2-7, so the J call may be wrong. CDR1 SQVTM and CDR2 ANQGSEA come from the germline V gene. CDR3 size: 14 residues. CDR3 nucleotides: TGCAGCGTTGGCAGAGGACAGGGGGCCTACGAGCAGTACTTC. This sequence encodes CSVGRGQGAYEQYF.

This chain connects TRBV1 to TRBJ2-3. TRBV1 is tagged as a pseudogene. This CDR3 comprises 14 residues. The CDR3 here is CTSSQVKKEDTQYF. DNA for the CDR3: TGCACCAGCAGCCAAGTCAAAAAAGAAGATACGCAGTATTTT.

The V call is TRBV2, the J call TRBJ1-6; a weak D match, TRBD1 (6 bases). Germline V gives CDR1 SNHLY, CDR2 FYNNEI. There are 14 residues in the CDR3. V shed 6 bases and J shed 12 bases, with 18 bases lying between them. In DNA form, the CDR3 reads TGTGCCAGCAGGATCAGGAGTGGGGGCGGACCCCTCCACTTT. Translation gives CASRIRSGGGPLHF.

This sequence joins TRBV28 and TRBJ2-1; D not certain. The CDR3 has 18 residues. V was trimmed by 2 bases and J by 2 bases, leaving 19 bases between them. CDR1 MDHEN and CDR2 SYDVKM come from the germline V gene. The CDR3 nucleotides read TGTGCCAGCAGTTTAGTGCAGAGTGGTTTTGACACCTACAATGAGCAGTTCTTC. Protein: CASSLVQSGFDTYNEQFF.

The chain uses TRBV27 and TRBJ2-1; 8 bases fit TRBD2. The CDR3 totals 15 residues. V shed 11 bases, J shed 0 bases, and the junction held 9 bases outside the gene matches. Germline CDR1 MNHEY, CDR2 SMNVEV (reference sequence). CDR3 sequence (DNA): TGTGCCCCCTTCGGGGGGGGATACTCCTACAATGAGCAGTTCTTC. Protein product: CAPFGGGYSYNEQFF.

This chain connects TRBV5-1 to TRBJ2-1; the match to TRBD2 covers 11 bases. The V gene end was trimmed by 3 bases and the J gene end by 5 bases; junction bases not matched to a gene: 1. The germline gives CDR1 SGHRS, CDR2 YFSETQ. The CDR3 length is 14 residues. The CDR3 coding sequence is TGCGCCAGCAGCTGGGGACTAGCGGACAATGAGCAGTTCTTC. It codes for CASSWGLADNEQFF.

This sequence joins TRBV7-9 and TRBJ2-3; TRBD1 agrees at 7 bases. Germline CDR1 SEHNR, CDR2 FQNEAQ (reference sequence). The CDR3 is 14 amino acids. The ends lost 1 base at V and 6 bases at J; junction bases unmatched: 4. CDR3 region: CASSLDRGGDTQYF. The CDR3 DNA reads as TGTGCCAGCAGCTTAGACAGGGGTGGTGATACGCAGTATTTT.

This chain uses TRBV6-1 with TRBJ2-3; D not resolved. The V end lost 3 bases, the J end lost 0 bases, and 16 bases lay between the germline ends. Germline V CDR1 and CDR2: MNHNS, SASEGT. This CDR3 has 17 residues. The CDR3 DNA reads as TGTGCCAGCAGTGAGTTCGGCGTGGGCCTAAGCACAGATACGCAGTATTTT. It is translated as CASSEFGVGLSTDTQYF.